One sample yielded the 9 T cell receptor beta chains listed below, sequenced in a study of graft-versus-host responses after intestinal transplantation. Here immunoSEQ multiplex PCR was the method, and the copy in TCRdb shows in-frame clones only, minus some. This sample has under 150,000 clones, with over 75% found just once. These receptors' targets are unknown. The input for sequencing was unstimulated CD4+ T cells sorted from spleen or lymph node cells, taken before intestinal transplant. The receptors here all came from a human donor who received an intestinal transplant.

This sequence joins TRBV30 and TRBJ1-5, with D possibly TRBD1 on 5 matching bases. V lost 2 bases, J lost 9 bases, and 17 bases lay in between. The CDR3 totals 14 residues. Per the germline V gene, CDR1 is GTSNPN and CDR2 is SVGIG (reference sequence). For the CDR3, the DNA is TGTGCCTGGAGTACAGGCGTTCAAGTGTTGCCCCAGCATTTT. It encodes CAWSTGVQVLPQHF.

CDR3 sequence reads: CASSAALDPSTDTQYF. CDR3 DNA sequence: TGTGCCAGCAGCGCGGCTCTTGACCCTAGCACAGATACGCAGTATTTT. The V call is TRBV5-4, the J call TRBJ2-3; D is ambiguous. Trimming shortened V by 4 bases and J by 0 bases, and 15 bases separated the two germline ends. The CDR3 consists of 16 residues. The germline CDR1 and CDR2 sequences are SGHNT and YYREEE (reference sequence).

The rearrangement joins TRBV27 to TRBJ1-1; D gene ambiguous. Germline CDR1 is MNHEY and CDR2 is SMNVEV (reference sequence). There are 15 residues in the CDR3. The V end lost 0 bases, the J end lost 0 bases, and 8 bases lay between the germline ends. CDR3 region: CASSLSTGMNTEAFF. The CDR3 bases are TGTGCCAGCAGTTTATCGACGGGGATGAACACTGAAGCTTTCTTT.

The chain combines TRBV5-1 with TRBJ2-3, with 11 bases fitting TRBD2. CDR1 SGHRS and CDR2 YFSETQ come from the germline V gene. V lost 7 bases, J lost 3 bases, and 7 bases stayed unmatched. This CDR3 has 15 residues. The CDR3 bases are TGCGCCAGCGGACTTAGCGGGGGGGCAACAGATACGCAGTATTTT. Its translation is CASGLSGGATDTQYF.

The V call is TRBV6-5, the J call TRBJ1-6; unclear D gene. CDR3 length: 15 residues. V shed 2 bases and J shed 10 bases, with 15 bases lying between them. Germline V gene data show CDR1 as MNHEY and CDR2 as SVGAGI. The CDR3 DNA follows: TGTGCCAGCAGTTACCAGGACTTTACCAGCTCACCCCTCCACTTT. This codes for CASSYQDFTSSPLHF.

The rearrangement links TRBV4-1 to TRBJ2-1, with D maybe TRBD2 (5 bases). The CDR3 length is 14 residues. With 4 bases removed from V and 2 bases from J, the gap between germline ends came to 9 bases. Germline assignment: CDR1 MGHRA and CDR2 YSYEKL. The DNA of the CDR3 is TGCGCCAGCAGCCCGAGGACTCCCTACAATGAGCAGTTCTTC. Its protein product is CASSPRTPYNEQFF.

The chain couples TRBV5-1 to TRBJ1-1, with 10 bases identical to TRBD1. The CDR3 runs to 15 residues. Germline values: CDR1 SGHRS, CDR2 YFSETQ. J was trimmed by 5 bases and V by 2 bases; bases with no gene match: 6. The CDR3 DNA reads as TGCGCCAGCAGCTTACAAGGACAGGGGGGGACTGAAGCTTTCTTT. Translation gives CASSLQGQGGTEAFF.

The count of this clone is one. The gene calls are TRBV6-1 and TRBJ1-2; D uncertain. The CDR3 is 16 amino acids. Trimming shortened V by 2 bases and J by 1 base, and 14 bases separated the two germline ends. Germline CDR1 MNHNS, CDR2 SASEGT. CDR3 region: CASSESYSMVNYGYTF. The CDR3 nucleotides read TGTGCCAGCAGTGAAAGTTACAGTATGGTTAACTATGGCTACACCTTC.

As concerns this clone: The sample contains more than one DNA sequence encoding this CDR3. This chain links TRBV29-1 with TRBJ1-5; D not certain. The germline gives CDR1 SQVTM, CDR2 ANQGSEA. The CDR3 runs to 13 residues. Trimming took 4 bases from V and 0 from J, leaving 7 bases between them. CDR3 nucleotides: TGCAGCGTTGGCACAGATAGCAATCAGCCCCAGCATTTT. Translated: CSVGTDSNQPQHF.